This T cell receptor (beta chain) was retrieved from a study of T-cell reconstitution after alpha-beta-depleted transplantation in children. Study observations and caveats: Recipient T cells and thymic progenitors that survived gave rise to the high TCRbeta diversity observed at day 60 in some patients. Reportedly, only several hundred clones from non-depleted graft cells drove alpha-beta T-cell counts at about two months.

Unique molecular identifiers were used in preparing the TCRbeta library. TCRdb reanalysed the PCR reads using MiXCR and keeps one entry per CDR3 protein. This repertoire shows hundreds of thousands of distinct CDR3 sequences, about 24% found once; its top ten account for more than 4.5%. Turning to this clonotype: The target antigen is unknown.

The sequencing here drew on PBMCs, mostly from graft donor cells, taken 360 days after TCRalphabeta/CD19-depleted stem cell transplant. The receptor's source is a female patient between 2 and 10 years old who had a stem cell transplant for congenital amegakaryocytic thrombocytopenia, so the T cells may come from the graft donor.

The CDR3 DNA reads TGTGCCAGCAGCCAGACTAGCGGGTTGACAGATACGCAGTATTTT. It specifies CASSQTSGLTDTQYF. The V and J genes are TRBV28 and TRBJ2-3; 10 bases are a match to TRBD2. With 6 bases clipped from V and 3 bases from J, the junction kept 6 bases outside the gene matches. Germline V gives CDR1 MDHEN, CDR2 SYDVKM. CDR3 length: 15 residues.